The clone carrying this TCR beta chain was observed a handful of times. The antigen is unknown. Germline CDR1 SGDLS, CDR2 YYNGEE. This CDR3 is built from 14 residues. Trimming took 0 bases from V and 7 from J, leaving 13 bases between them. The PCR used 60 Vbeta and 13 Jbeta primers. TCRdb's copy holds only in-frame clones and misses some; the assay was immunoSEQ multiplex PCR. Among 100,000 to 150,000 clones listed, 81% were seen once. The data derive from a study of cytomegalovirus exposure and HLA in healthy donors. Regarding the study as a whole: Later on, an analysis found that several of the most significant clusters appeared to be linked to common viral pathogens, which included parvovirus B19. In a later analysis, a missense DCLRE1C variant was linked to TCR beta V- and J-gene trimming.

Healthy bone marrow donors made up the cohort. This rearrangement joins TRBV9 to TRBJ2-5; no definite D call. The sample consisted of PBMCs. This TCR came from a man younger than 30 in good health and CMV-seronegative. The CDR3 DNA follows: TGTGCCAGCAGCGTAGTGGCCGGTCCGGGGACCCAGTACTTC. Translation gives CASSVVAGPGTQYF.